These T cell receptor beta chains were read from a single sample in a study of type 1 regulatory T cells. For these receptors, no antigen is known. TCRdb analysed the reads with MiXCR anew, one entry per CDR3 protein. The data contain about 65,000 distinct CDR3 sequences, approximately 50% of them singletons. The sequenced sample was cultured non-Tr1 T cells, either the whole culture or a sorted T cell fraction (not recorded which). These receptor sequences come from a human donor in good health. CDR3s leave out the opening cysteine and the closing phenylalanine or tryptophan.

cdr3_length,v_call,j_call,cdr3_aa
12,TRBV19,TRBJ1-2,ASSLRAENYGYT
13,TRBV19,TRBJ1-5,ASRLDRGSNEPQH
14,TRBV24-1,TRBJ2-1,ATSDPGTENYNEQF
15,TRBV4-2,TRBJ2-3,ASSQDQRGGPTDTQY
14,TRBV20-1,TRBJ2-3,SARPDSGGRTDTQY
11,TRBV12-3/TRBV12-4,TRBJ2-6,ASSPTGANVLT
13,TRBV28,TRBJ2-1,ASRSGQTGGNEQF
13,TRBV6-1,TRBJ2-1,ASRTAEKSRNEQF
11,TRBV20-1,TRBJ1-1,SARSTLNTEAF
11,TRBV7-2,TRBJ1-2,ASRSGREWGYT
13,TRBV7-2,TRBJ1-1,ASSFGKGKGTEAF
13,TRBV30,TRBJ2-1,AWSVGLQGINEQF
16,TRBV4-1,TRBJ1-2,ASSHSTLDGTLNYGYT
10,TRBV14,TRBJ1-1,ASSQERHRAF
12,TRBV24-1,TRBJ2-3,ATSVQEATDTQY
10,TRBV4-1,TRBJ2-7,ASSHTGNEQY
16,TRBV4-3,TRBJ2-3,ASSQRTSGGGDTDTQY
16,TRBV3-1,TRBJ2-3,ASSQTSLAGAITDTQY
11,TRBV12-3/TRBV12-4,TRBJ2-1,ASSLSRTPEQF
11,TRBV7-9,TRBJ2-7,ASSPRPTGEQY
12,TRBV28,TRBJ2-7,ASRDPTGAYEQY
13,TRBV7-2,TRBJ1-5,ASSYTGTGYQPQH
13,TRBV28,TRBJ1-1,ASSSPGQPNTEAF
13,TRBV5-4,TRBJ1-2,ASSTPDRGIYGYT
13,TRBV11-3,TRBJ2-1,ASSSYRVTGNEQF
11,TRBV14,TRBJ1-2,ASSQDRREYYT
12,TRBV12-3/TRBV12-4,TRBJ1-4,ASSLARTNEKLF
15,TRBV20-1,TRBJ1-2,SARDIGSSTTNYGYT
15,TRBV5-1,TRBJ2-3,ASSLDPLGASTDTQY
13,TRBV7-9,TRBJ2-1,ASSLGDRGANEQF
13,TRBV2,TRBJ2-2,ASSGAGGHTGELF
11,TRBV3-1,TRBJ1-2,ASSHLTNYGYT
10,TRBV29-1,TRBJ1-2,SPPPQDRLYT
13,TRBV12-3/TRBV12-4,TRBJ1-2,ASSFSERLNYGYT
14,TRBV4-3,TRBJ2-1,ASSQGLGGAMNEQF
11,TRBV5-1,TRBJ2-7,ASSLEGAYEQY
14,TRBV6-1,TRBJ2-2,ASSDSLWRRTGELF
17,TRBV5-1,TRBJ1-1,ASSTQPGTGSFLNTEAF
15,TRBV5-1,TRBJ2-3,ACSSRLAGGSTDTQY
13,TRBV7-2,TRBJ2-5,ASSLSSGGKETQY
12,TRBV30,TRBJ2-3,AWGGHTMRDTQY